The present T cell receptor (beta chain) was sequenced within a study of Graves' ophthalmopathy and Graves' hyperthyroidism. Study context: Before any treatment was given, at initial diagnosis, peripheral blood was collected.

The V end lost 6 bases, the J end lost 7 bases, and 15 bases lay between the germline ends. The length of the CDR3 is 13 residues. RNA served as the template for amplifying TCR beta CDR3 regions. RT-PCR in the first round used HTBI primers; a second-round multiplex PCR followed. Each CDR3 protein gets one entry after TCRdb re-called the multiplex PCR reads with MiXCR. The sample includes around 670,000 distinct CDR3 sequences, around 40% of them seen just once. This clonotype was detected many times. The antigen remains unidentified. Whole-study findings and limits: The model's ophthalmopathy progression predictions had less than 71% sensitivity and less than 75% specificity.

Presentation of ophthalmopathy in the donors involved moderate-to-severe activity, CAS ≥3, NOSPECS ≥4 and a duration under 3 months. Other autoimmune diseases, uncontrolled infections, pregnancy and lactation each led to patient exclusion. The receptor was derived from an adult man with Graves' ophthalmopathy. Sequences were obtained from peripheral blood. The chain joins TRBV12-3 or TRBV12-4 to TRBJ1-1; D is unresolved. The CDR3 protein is CASRQGPGGEAFF. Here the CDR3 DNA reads TGTGCCAGCAGGCAAGGACCCGGAGGTGAAGCTTTCTTT.